These 31 T cell receptor beta chains were sequenced from one sample in a study of cytomegalovirus exposure and HLA in healthy donors. This PCR relied on a set of 60 Vbeta primers and 13 Jbeta primers. Sequenced by immunoSEQ multiplex PCR; TCRdb stores in-frame clones only, minus some. The table includes 150,000 or so clones, over 60% detected once. What was sequenced was PBMCs. Source of these receptors: a male donor in good health and CMV-seronegative.

This clone has just one count. The rearrangement joins TRBV28 to TRBJ1-5; D gene uncertain. The CDR3 has 15 residues. Trimming pared 5 bases from V and 1 base from J, leaving 12 bases between. The V gene's germline CDR1 is MDHEN and CDR2 SYDVKM. CDR3 sequence: CASSPWAESNQPQHF. In DNA, the CDR3 is TGTGCCAGCAGTCCTTGGGCAGAGAGCAATCAGCCCCAGCATTTT.

The chain uses TRBV27 and TRBJ2-3, with 8 positions matching TRBD1. The CDR3 extends over 16 amino acids. Germline V gene data show CDR1 as MNHEY and CDR2 as SMNVEV (reference sequence). V was pared by 8 bases and J by 5 bases, with 15 bases of the junction left unmatched. The CDR3 DNA reads as TGTGCCAGCGATAAAGTCGGTACAGGGGGGATAGATACGCAGTATTTT. The encoded protein is CASDKVGTGGIDTQYF.

The chain recombines TRBV28 with TRBJ1-1; no clear D gene. The CDR3 totals 15 residues. V was pared by 6 bases and J by 1 base, with 15 bases between. The germline V gene encodes CDR1 MDHEN and CDR2 SYDVKM. The CDR3 nucleotides are TGTGCCAGCAGCGCTTACGGGGTAAAGAACACTGAAGCTTTCTTT. Translating it yields CASSAYGVKNTEAFF.

V is TRBV11-3 and J is TRBJ2-5; 11 nucleotides align to TRBD1. Judging by the DNA end, TRBJ2-7 fits better; the J call may be wrong. Looked up from germline, CDR1 is SGHNT and CDR2 is YENEEA. CDR3 size: 15 residues. The CDR3 DNA reads TGTGCCAGCAGCGCGGGACAGGGGGATTCCTACGAGCAGTACTTC. It is translated as CASSAGQGDSYEQYF.

In its sample, this clone was seen once. The chain recombines TRBV25-1 with TRBJ1-1; 8 nucleotides align to TRBD1. CDR1 is MGHDK and CDR2 is SYGVNS in the germline V gene. V shed 6 bases, J shed 10 bases, and the junction held 4 bases outside the gene matches. This CDR3 contains 11 residues. In DNA form, the CDR3 reads TGTGCCAGCAGGGGACAGGTCGTAGCTTTCTTT. Its protein is CASRGQVVAFF.

The chain carries TRBV6-5 and TRBJ2-7; a possible D gene is TRBD1 (5 bases). This CDR3 is built from 15 residues. Trimming took off 0 bases at V and 5 bases at J, with 14 bases between the two ends. CDR1 is MNHEY, CDR2 SVGAGI, per germline. The CDR3 spells CASSYSLTVAHEQYF. In DNA form, the CDR3 reads TGTGCCAGCAGTTACTCCTTGACAGTAGCCCACGAGCAGTACTTC.

This chain joins TRBV7-3 and TRBJ2-1; the match to TRBD2 covers 9 bases. Germline CDR1 and CDR2: SGHTA and FQGTGA. The J segment lost 10 bases and the V segment lost 2 bases, leaving 21 bases of the junction unmatched. This CDR3 comprises 19 residues. The CDR3 region is CASSLEPPARLAANGEQFF. The DNA of the CDR3 is TGTGCCAGCAGCTTAGAACCCCCCGCACGACTAGCGGCGAATGGGGAGCAGTTCTTC.

This chain uses TRBV4-1 with TRBJ2-2; D might be TRBD1 (6 bases). Trimming removed 4 bases from V and 6 bases from J, with 12 bases in between. CDR3 size: 14 residues. CDR1 is MGHRA and CDR2 is YSYEKL in the germline V gene. In DNA form, the CDR3 reads TGCGCCAGCAGCCGCTCACAGGGTTCCGGGGAGCTGTTTTTT. Its translation: CASSRSQGSGELFF.

The V call is TRBV7-2, the J call TRBJ2-7, with D possibly matching TRBD1 (5 bases). V shed 3 bases and J shed 2 bases, with 14 bases lying between them. CDR1 is SGHTA and CDR2 is FQGNSA in the germline V gene. The CDR3 has 15 amino acids. The CDR3 region has the DNA TGTGCCAGCAGCTTTAGGGATTTGGGGCCCTACGAGCAGTACTTC. Amino acid sequence: CASSFRDLGPYEQYF.

The chain joins TRBV27 to TRBJ2-2, with D perhaps matching TRBD2 (6 bases). Germline CDR1 MNHEY, CDR2 SMNVEV (reference sequence). The CDR3 covers 18 residues. The V and J ends lost 1 base and 4 bases respectively, with 19 bases between them. CDR3 region: CASSLYEGLLGGTGELFF. CDR3 DNA: TGTGCCAGCAGTTTATACGAGGGGTTGTTGGGAGGCACCGGGGAGCTGTTTTTT.

This clone was counted only a few times. This chain uses TRBV19 with TRBJ2-1, with TRBD1 matching over 7 bases. V was pared by 5 bases and J by 6 bases, with 7 bases of the junction left unmatched. CDR1 and CDR2 (germline): LNHDA, SQIVND (reference sequence). The CDR3 length is 14 residues. In DNA form, the CDR3 reads TGTGCCAGTAGTCCTCGGACAGGTTTCAATGAGCAGTTCTTC. It specifies CASSPRTGFNEQFF. The variable domain in full, completed from reference TRBV19 and TRBJ2-1, reads DGGITQSPKYLFRKEGQNVTLSCEQNLNHDAMYWYRQDPGQGLRLIYYSQIVNDFQKGDIAEGYSVSREKKESFPLTVTSAQKNPTAFYLCASSPRTGFNEQFFGPGTRLTVL.

CDR3 sequence: CASSHGGTGHYEQYF. The CDR3 coding sequence is TGTGCCAGCAGCCACGGGGGGACAGGCCACTACGAGCAGTACTTC. V gene TRBV5-4 combines with J gene TRBJ2-7; TRBD1 might be the D (8 bases). The germline V and J ends were trimmed by 4 bases and 3 bases, with 17 bases remaining between them. Germline V gene data show CDR1 as SGHNT and CDR2 as YYREEE (reference sequence). The CDR3 consists of 15 residues.

This clone was detected a few times. The chain carries TRBV6-6 and TRBJ1-4; D not resolved. This CDR3 region has 12 residues. The ends were cut back, 6 bases at V and 7 bases at J, with 9 bases in the middle. Germline V gene lookup returns CDR1 MNHNY and CDR2 SVGAGI (reference sequence). The CDR3 sequence: CASRPGSEKLFF. In DNA form, the CDR3 reads TGTGCCAGCAGACCCGGGAGTGAAAAACTGTTTTTT.

The chain carries TRBV28 and TRBJ1-2; D not certain. V was clipped by 1 base and J by 4 bases, with 19 bases between them. This CDR3 has 17 amino acids. CDR1 MDHEN and CDR2 SYDVKM come from the germline V gene. The CDR3 sequence: CASSLYPERAVVYGYTF. The CDR3, as DNA: TGTGCCAGCAGTTTATACCCCGAGAGGGCGGTGGTCTATGGCTACACCTTC.

About this clone: The junction shows a germline mismatch at one end, possibly a read error. This chain joins TRBV11-2 and TRBJ1-2; 9 positions match TRBD1. CDR1 is SGHAT, CDR2 FQNNGV, per germline. The CDR3 consists of 16 residues. CDR3 region: CVSSLEQGARGYGYTF. The CDR3, as DNA: TGTGTCAGCAGCTTAGAACAGGGGGCTCGGGGCTATGGCTACACCTTC.

The chain couples TRBV11-3 to TRBJ2-7, with D possibly being TRBD2 (6 bases). The CDR3 runs to 14 residues. Germline lookup yields CDR1 SGHNT and CDR2 YENEEA. V dropped 3 bases and J dropped 2 bases, with 11 bases sitting between them. CDR3 nucleotides: TGTGCCAGCAGCTTGGCGGGAAATACCTACGAGCAGTACTTC. It specifies CASSLAGNTYEQYF.

The chain employs TRBV28 and TRBJ1-2, with 10 positions matching TRBD1. Germline CDR1 MDHEN, CDR2 SYDVKM. The V segment lost 9 bases and the J segment 2 bases; nucleotides outside the gene matches: 12. CDR3 length: 16 residues. The CDR3 region has the DNA TGTGCCAGTATTGAAACGCAGGGACAGGGGAACTATGGCTACACCTTC. Translation gives CASIETQGQGNYGYTF.

The CDR3 here is CASSYSGGPEQFF. The CDR3 region has the DNA TGTGCCAGCAGTTACTCCGGAGGCCCCGAGCAGTTCTTC. The gene calls are TRBV6-5 and TRBJ2-1; D might be TRBD2 (5 bases). The germline gives CDR1 MNHEY, CDR2 SVGAGI. The CDR3 covers 13 residues. The V and J ends lost 0 bases and 10 bases respectively, with 10 bases between them.

Only a few counts were recorded for this clone. In DNA, the CDR3 is TGTGCCAGCAGCCAAGAACTAGCGGGGTCTGGGGATGAGCAGTTCTTC. This translates into CASSQELAGSGDEQFF. The rearrangement uses TRBV4-2 and TRBJ2-1, with 10 bases lining up with TRBD2. This CDR3 comprises 16 residues. The ends lost 0 bases at V and 8 bases at J; junction bases unmatched: 7. Germline lookup yields CDR1 LGHNA and CDR2 YNFKEQ.

The chain has TRBV9 and TRBJ2-7, with 13 bases lining up with TRBD2. CDR1 is SGDLS, CDR2 YYNGEE, per germline. This CDR3 is built from 16 residues. J lost 4 bases, V lost 4 bases, and 8 bases had no gene match. CDR3 DNA: TGTGCCAGCAGCCCCGGACTAGCGGGAGTTGGGTACGAGCAGTACTTC. This encodes CASSPGLAGVGYEQYF.

The chain carries TRBV7-8 and TRBJ1-5, with D possibly being TRBD1 (6 bases). The CDR3 extends over 14 amino acids. Germline V lookup: CDR1 SGHVS, CDR2 FQNEAQ. Trimming pared 5 bases from V and 2 bases from J, leaving 10 bases between. CDR3 DNA sequence: TGTGCCAGCAGCCTGAGACAGGGCAATCAGCCCCAGCATTTT. Encoded protein: CASSLRQGNQPQHF.

The chain joins TRBV7-9 to TRBJ2-2; 8 bases map to TRBD2. Germline CDR1 and CDR2: SEHNR and FQNEAQ (reference sequence). CDR3 length equals 16 residues. V trimming: 7 bases; J trimming: 1 base; junction bases outside the gene matches: 8. The DNA of the CDR3 is TGTGCCAGCAACCTCCTCGGGGGGGAGAACACCGGGGAGCTGTTTTTT. Its translation: CASNLLGGENTGELFF.

V and J are TRBV7-2 and TRBJ2-7, with TRBD2 matching 7 bases. V shed 1 base, J shed 3 bases, and the junction held 6 bases outside the gene matches. CDR1 and CDR2 from the germline V gene are SGHTA and FQGNSA. CDR3 length equals 15 residues. CDR3 sequence: CASSLELSGGYEQYF. In DNA form, the CDR3 reads TGTGCCAGCAGCTTAGAGCTCTCGGGAGGCTACGAGCAGTACTTC.

The rearrangement links TRBV28 to TRBJ1-4, with D unclear. The CDR3 contains 17 residues. V lost 2 bases to trimming and J lost 0 bases, with 13 bases between them. Looked up from germline, CDR1 is MDHEN and CDR2 is SYDVKM. CDR3 in amino acids: CASSLPNGVSTNEKLFF. CDR3 bases: TGTGCCAGCAGTTTACCCAACGGGGTTTCAACTAATGAAAAACTGTTTTTT. Supplemented by reference TRBV28 and TRBJ1-4, the full variable domain reads DVKVTQSSRYLVKRTGEKVFLECVQDMDHENMFWYRQDPGLGLRLIYFSYDVKMKEKGDIPEGYSVSREKKERFSLILESASTNQTSMYLCASSLPNGVSTNEKLFFGSGTQLSVL.

This chain links TRBV18 with TRBJ1-2; D unclear. The V gene's germline CDR1 is KGHSH and CDR2 LQKENI. V lost 3 bases and J 0 bases, leaving 8 bases between the germline ends. The CDR3 has 14 residues. The CDR3 sequence: CASSPQDSNYGYTF. Here the CDR3 DNA reads TGTGCCAGCTCACCTCAGGATTCTAACTATGGCTACACCTTC.

The rearrangement joins TRBV10-2 to TRBJ2-2; TRBD2 agrees at 13 bases. Germline lookup yields CDR1 WSHSY and CDR2 SAAADI. The CDR3 is 19 amino acids. Germline trimming cut 4 bases from V and 7 bases from J; bases unmatched to any gene: 15. This CDR3 is CASSGGTGLAGSKRGELFF. The CDR3 DNA is TGCGCCAGCAGTGGGGGGACGGGACTAGCGGGGTCAAAACGCGGGGAGCTGTTTTTT.

The genes are TRBV7-2 and TRBJ1-3; D call uncertain. Deletions cut 0 bases from V and 0 bases from J, with 6 bases between. There are 15 residues in the CDR3. Germline CDR1 SGHTA, CDR2 FQGNSA. CDR3 nucleotide sequence: TGTGCCAGCAGCTTAGCGCCAGGCTCTGGAAACACCATATATTTT. The encoded protein is CASSLAPGSGNTIYF.

V usage is TRBV29-1 and J usage is TRBJ2-2; 7 bases are a match to TRBD1. Per the germline V gene, CDR1 is SQVTM and CDR2 is ANQGSEA. The V segment lost 5 bases and the J segment 5 bases; nucleotides outside the gene matches: 8. The length of the CDR3 is 14 residues. The chain's CDR3 is CSVSKGGVTGELFF. For the CDR3, the DNA is TGCAGCGTTAGTAAAGGGGGCGTAACCGGGGAGCTGTTTTTT.

The V gene is TRBV7-2, the J gene TRBJ2-3; perhaps TRBD2 as D (6 bases). CDR3 size: 19 residues. Germline values: CDR1 SGHTA, CDR2 FQGNSA. Trimming pared 0 bases from V and 0 bases from J, leaving 19 bases between. The CDR3 region has the DNA TGTGCCAGCAGCTTAGCCCCCCTCGGGGGTAGAAGGAGCACAGATACGCAGTATTTT. Amino acids: CASSLAPLGGRRSTDTQYF.

This chain uses TRBV4-1 with TRBJ1-1; D is unresolved. Per germline, CDR1 MGHRA and CDR2 YSYEKL. There are 14 residues in the CDR3. V lost 2 bases, J lost 4 bases, and 11 bases lay in between. The CDR3 sequence: CASSQIGGVTEAFF. The CDR3 DNA is TGCGCCAGCAGCCAAATAGGAGGTGTCACTGAAGCTTTCTTT.

A remark on this clone: The same CDR3 arises from other DNA sequences in this sample as well. V gene TRBV5-1 combines with J gene TRBJ2-1; 11 bases are shared with TRBD2. This CDR3 comprises 15 residues. J gave up 4 bases and V 3 bases, and 3 bases lay outside the gene matches. Germline V gene lookup returns CDR1 SGHRS and CDR2 YFSETQ. In DNA form, the CDR3 reads TGCGCCAGCAGCTGGGGACTAGCGGATTACAATGAGCAGTTCTTC. It is translated as CASSWGLADYNEQFF.